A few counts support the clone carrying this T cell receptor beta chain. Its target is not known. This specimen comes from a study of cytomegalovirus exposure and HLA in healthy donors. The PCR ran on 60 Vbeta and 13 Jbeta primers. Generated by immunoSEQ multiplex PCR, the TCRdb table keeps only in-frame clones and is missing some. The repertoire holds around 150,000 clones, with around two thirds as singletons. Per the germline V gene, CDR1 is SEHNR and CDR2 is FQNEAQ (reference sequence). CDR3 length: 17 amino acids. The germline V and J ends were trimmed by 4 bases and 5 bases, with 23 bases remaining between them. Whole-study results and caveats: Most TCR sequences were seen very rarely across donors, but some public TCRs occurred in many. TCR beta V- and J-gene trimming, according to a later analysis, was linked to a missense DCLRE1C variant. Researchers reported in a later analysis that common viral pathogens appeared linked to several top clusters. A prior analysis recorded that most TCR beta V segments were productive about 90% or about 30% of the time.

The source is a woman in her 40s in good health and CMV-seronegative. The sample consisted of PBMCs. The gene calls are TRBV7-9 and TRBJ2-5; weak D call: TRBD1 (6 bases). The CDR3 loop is CASSYPKRQTGVETQYF. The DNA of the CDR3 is TGTGCCAGCAGCTACCCCAAACGGCAGACAGGCGTCGAGACCCAGTACTTC.